These T cell receptor beta chains were read from a single sample in a study of blood T cell repertoires in COVID-19. The data were produced by immunoSEQ multiplex PCR, yet TCRdb's version contains in-frame clones alone and is incomplete. The sample carries 200,000 to 300,000 clones, roughly 86% recorded once. The sample was peripheral blood. Receptor source: a man at least 80 years old with acute or convalescent COVID-19. CDR3s include the opening cysteine and the closing phenylalanine or tryptophan. D genes are given only for firm matches. Size is stated for part of the rows, as once, few or many counts, or as a class when the clone is expanded.

V gene: TRBV3-1/TRBV3-2
J gene: TRBJ1-3
D gene: .
clone size: few
CDR3 protein: CASSNGGARRDTIYF
CDR3 DNA: TGTGCCAGCTCGAACGGCGGGGCCCGAAGGGACACCATATATTTT

V gene: TRBV19
J gene: TRBJ1-5
D gene: TRBD1
clone size: .
CDR3 protein: CASSEGAKPQHF
CDR3 DNA: TGTGCCAGTAGTGAGGGGGCAAAGCCCCAGCATTTT

V gene: TRBV25-1
J gene: TRBJ1-4
D gene: .
clone size: .
CDR3 protein: CATTLKEKLFF
CDR3 DNA: TGTGCCACGACTTTGAAAGAAAAACTGTTTTTT

V gene: TRBV6-5
J gene: TRBJ2-3
D gene: .
clone size: .
CDR3 protein: CASTGFVTDTQYF
CDR3 DNA: TGTGCCAGCACGGGTTTTGTCACAGATACGCAGTATTTT

V gene: TRBV28
J gene: TRBJ2-1
D gene: TRBD1
clone size: .
CDR3 protein: CASTLTRQGVSYNEQFF
CDR3 DNA: TGTGCCAGCACTCTTACTAGACAGGGGGTATCCTACAATGAGCAGTTCTTC

V gene: TRBV28
J gene: TRBJ1-1
D gene: .
clone size: .
CDR3 protein: CASSPYAQGGTEAFF
CDR3 DNA: TGTGCCAGCAGCCCATACGCACAGGGTGGAACTGAAGCTTTCTTT

V gene: TRBV2
J gene: TRBJ2-1
D gene: .
clone size: .
CDR3 protein: CASSGGPSEQFF
CDR3 DNA: TGTGCCAGCAGTGGGGGCCCAAGTGAGCAGTTCTTC

V gene: TRBV2
J gene: TRBJ1-1
D gene: .
clone size: once
CDR3 protein: CASRVQDTEAFF
CDR3 DNA: TGTGCCAGCAGGGTACAGGACACTGAAGCTTTCTTT

V gene: TRBV6-5
J gene: TRBJ2-7
D gene: TRBD2
clone size: .
CDR3 protein: CASSSVGLAASYEQYF
CDR3 DNA: TGTGCCAGCAGTTCCGTGGGACTAGCGGCCTCCTACGAGCAGTACTTC

V gene: TRBV28
J gene: TRBJ2-3
D gene: .
clone size: .
CDR3 protein: CASRIAESTDTQYF
CDR3 DNA: TGTGCCAGCAGAATAGCGGAAAGCACAGATACGCAGTATTTT

V gene: TRBV4-1
J gene: TRBJ1-4
D gene: .
clone size: few
CDR3 protein: CASSQDPPGISRKLFF
CDR3 DNA: TGCGCCAGCAGCCAAGATCCCCCAGGGATTTCTAGAAAACTGTTTTTT

V gene: TRBV7-2
J gene: TRBJ2-3
D gene: .
clone size: .
CDR3 protein: CASSPLQASSTDTQYF
CDR3 DNA: TGTGCCAGCAGCCCACTACAGGCATCTAGCACAGATACGCAGTATTTT

V gene: TRBV5-1
J gene: TRBJ1-3
D gene: .
clone size: .
CDR3 protein: CASSLGQVTGNTIYF
CDR3 DNA: TGCGCCAGCAGCTTGGGGCAGGTCACTGGAAACACCATATATTTT

V gene: TRBV3-1/TRBV3-2
J gene: TRBJ2-1
D gene: TRBD2
clone size: .
CDR3 protein: CASSERSGGANEQFF
CDR3 DNA: TGTGCCAGCAGCGAGAGGAGCGGGGGGGCCAATGAGCAGTTCTTC

V gene: TRBV5-1
J gene: TRBJ2-3
D gene: .
clone size: .
CDR3 protein: CASSLGGLVTDTQYF
CDR3 DNA: TGCGCCAGCAGCTTGGGCGGGCTGGTCACAGATACGCAGTATTTT

V gene: TRBV11-3
J gene: TRBJ1-6
D gene: .
clone size: .
CDR3 protein: CASSSGGDYNSPLHF
CDR3 DNA: TGTGCCAGCAGCTCGGGGGGGGACTATAATTCACCCCTCCACTTT

V gene: TRBV27
J gene: TRBJ2-5
D gene: TRBD2
clone size: .
CDR3 protein: CASSPVGTSGGKETQYF
CDR3 DNA: TGTGCCAGCAGTCCCGTCGGGACTAGCGGGGGGAAAGAGACCCAGTACTTC

V gene: TRBV28
J gene: TRBJ2-1
D gene: .
clone size: once
CDR3 protein: CASTLQGSYNEQFF
CDR3 DNA: TGTGCCAGCACCCTACAGGGCTCCTACAATGAGCAGTTCTTC

V gene: TRBV11-3
J gene: TRBJ2-5
D gene: .
clone size: once
CDR3 protein: CASSLTFQETQYF
CDR3 DNA: TGTGCCAGCAGCTTGACTTTCCAAGAGACCCAGTACTTC

V gene: TRBV18
J gene: TRBJ2-7
D gene: .
clone size: few
CDR3 protein: CASSQDSYEQYF
CDR3 DNA: TGTGCCAGCTCCCAGGACTCCTACGAGCAGTACTTC

V gene: TRBV10-3
J gene: TRBJ1-1
D gene: TRBD1
clone size: .
CDR3 protein: CATKTGTFMNTEAFF
CDR3 DNA: TGTGCCACTAAGACAGGGACCTTCATGAACACTGAAGCTTTCTTT

V gene: TRBV27
J gene: TRBJ1-5
D gene: .
clone size: .
CDR3 protein: CASSTGTGGNQPQHF
CDR3 DNA: TGTGCCAGCAGTACAGGGACGGGTGGCAATCAGCCCCAGCATTTT

V gene: TRBV18
J gene: TRBJ1-1
D gene: .
clone size: once
CDR3 protein: CASSLGRDTEAFF
CDR3 DNA: TGTGCCAGCTCCCTCGGGAGGGACACTGAAGCTTTCTTT

V gene: TRBV14
J gene: TRBJ1-1
D gene: TRBD1
clone size: once
CDR3 protein: CASSKGQDKNTEAFF
CDR3 DNA: TGTGCCAGCAGCAAAGGACAGGACAAAAACACTGAAGCTTTCTTT

V gene: TRBV6-5
J gene: TRBJ1-4
D gene: .
clone size: .
CDR3 protein: CASSYSGPTGEKLFF
CDR3 DNA: TGTGCCAGCAGTTACTCGGGGCCTACCGGGGAAAAACTGTTTTTT

V gene: TRBV28
J gene: TRBJ2-5
D gene: .
clone size: .
CDR3 protein: CASSQVRTAVRTQYF
CDR3 DNA: TGTGCCAGCAGTCAGGTTCGGACAGCCGTTCGGACCCAGTACTTC

V gene: TRBV27
J gene: TRBJ1-3
D gene: .
clone size: .
CDR3 protein: CASSLRRGQGNTIYF
CDR3 DNA: TGTGCCAGCAGTCTCCGTCGAGGACAGGGAAACACCATATATTTT

V gene: TRBV3-1/TRBV3-2
J gene: TRBJ1-2
D gene: TRBD1
clone size: .
CDR3 protein: CASSPGTDRPIYYGYTF
CDR3 DNA: TGTGCCAGCAGCCCGGGGACAGACCGGCCTATATACTATGGCTACACCTTC

V gene: TRBV3-1/TRBV3-2
J gene: TRBJ1-1
D gene: .
clone size: once
CDR3 protein: CASSQVGVNTEAFF
CDR3 DNA: TGTGCCAGCAGCCAAGTCGGAGTGAACACTGAAGCTTTCTTT

V gene: TRBV1
J gene: TRBJ1-1
D gene: .
clone size: .
CDR3 protein: CTSSQDSGWGNPNTEAFF
CDR3 DNA: TGCACCAGCAGCCAAGACTCGGGTTGGGGCAACCCGAACACTGAAGCTTTCTTT

V gene: TRBV28
J gene: TRBJ1-1
D gene: .
clone size: .
CDR3 protein: CASIGVMNTEAFF
CDR3 DNA: TGTGCCAGCATCGGGGTGATGAACACTGAAGCTTTCTTT

V gene: TRBV27
J gene: TRBJ1-6
D gene: TRBD1
clone size: .
CDR3 protein: CASRPGGAWNSPLHF
CDR3 DNA: TGTGCCAGCCGACCAGGGGGCGCATGGAATTCACCCCTCCACTTT

V gene: TRBV21-1
J gene: TRBJ1-2
D gene: .
clone size: .
CDR3 protein: CASSKGGLWQPLGYTF
CDR3 DNA: TGTGCCAGCAGCAAAGGGGGGCTGTGGCAGCCCCTTGGCTACACCTTC

V gene: TRBV11-2
J gene: TRBJ2-7
D gene: TRBD2
clone size: .
CDR3 protein: CASSFSGGDSYEQYF
CDR3 DNA: TGTGCCAGCAGCTTTAGCGGGGGGGACTCCTACGAGCAGTACTTC

V gene: TRBV19
J gene: TRBJ1-5
D gene: .
clone size: .
CDR3 protein: CASMEGVGARPNQPQHF
CDR3 DNA: TGTGCCAGTATGGAAGGGGTAGGGGCCAGGCCCAATCAGCCCCAGCATTTT

V gene: TRBV2
J gene: TRBJ1-1
D gene: .
clone size: once
CDR3 protein: CASSVHGTEAFF
CDR3 DNA: TGTGCCAGCAGTGTACACGGGACTGAAGCTTTCTTT